This T cell receptor beta chain derives from a study of cytomegalovirus exposure and HLA in healthy donors. V lost 4 bases to trimming and J lost 9 bases; unmatched junction nucleotides: 12. The CDR3 has 15 residues. Germline V gene sequence: CDR1 LNHDA, CDR2 SQIVND (reference sequence). Primers: 60 Vbeta forward and 13 Jbeta reverse. Clones were sequenced by immunoSEQ multiplex PCR, and TCRdb holds only the in-frame ones, with some missing. The sample records fewer than 95,000 clones, 73% being singletons. This sequence joins TRBV19 and TRBJ1-5, with 7 bases identical to TRBD1. What was sequenced was PBMCs. This clonotype was obtained from a middle-aged woman in good health and CMV-seropositive. CDR3 sequence: CASSTDRASVGPQHF. The CDR3 nucleotides read TGTGCCAGTAGTACCGACAGGGCGAGCGTAGGGCCCCAGCATTTT.